This T cell receptor beta chain was identified in a study of OX40 agonist ivuxolimab in advanced cancers. As for the study in general: Three patients, one with hepatocellular carcinoma and two with cutaneous melanoma, achieved partial responses.

Overall study findings and caveats: Compared with others, partial responders at 0.1-3.0 mg/kg displayed clonal expansion among the lowest.

On this clone itself: No antigen is known for it.

After removal of 1 base from V and 1 base from J, the junction contained 3 bases not matched to a gene. The germline CDR1 and CDR2 sequences are LGHNA and YSLEER. This CDR3 is 15 amino acids long. TCRdb keeps only in-frame clones here, not all; method: immunoSEQ multiplex PCR. The table includes tens of thousands of clones, just under 95% detected once. This chain uses TRBV4-3 with TRBJ2-7, with TRBD1 identical over 8 bases. The specimen comprised CD4+ or CD8+ T cells sorted from blood, sampled in a trial of the OX40 agonist ivuxolimab. The receptor's source is an adult with an advanced solid tumor such as melanoma, head and neck, liver or kidney cancer. The DNA of the CDR3 is TGCGCCAGCAGCCAAGCAAGGACAGGGTCCTACGAGCAGTACTTC. The encoded protein is CASSQARTGSYEQYF.